Following are 15 T cell receptor beta chains from one sample sequenced in a study of technical replicates of blood from a few donors. Method: immunoSEQ multiplex PCR; TCRdb's copy keeps in-frame clones and lacks some. The table includes approximately 69,000 clones, 88% detected once. The sequenced sample was PBMCs. These TCRs come from a human donor in good health. Some clones in this sample may be carry-over from other donors' samples.

This clone was recorded a few times. The CDR3 nucleotides are TGTGCCAGCAGTGTCTCGACAGGGGTCGGCTACACCTTC. Its translation: CASSVSTGVGYTF. The chain couples TRBV27 to TRBJ1-2, with TRBD1 matching 8 bases. CDR1 is MNHEY and CDR2 is SMNVEV in the germline V gene (reference sequence). V trimming: 5 bases; J trimming: 8 bases; junction bases outside the gene matches: 7. The CDR3 covers 13 residues.

The genes are TRBV5-6 and TRBJ1-2, with TRBD1 matching over 8 bases. The CDR3 is made up of 14 amino acids. The ends lost 4 bases at V and 8 bases at J; junction bases unmatched: 10. Germline lookup yields CDR1 SGHDT and CDR2 YYEEEE. CDR3: CASSTDRGLRGYTF. The CDR3 coding sequence is TGTGCCAGCAGCACCGACAGGGGTTTGAGGGGCTACACCTTC.

The V and J genes are TRBV19 and TRBJ2-3, with 7 bases matching TRBD2. The V and J ends lost 6 bases and 2 bases, in that order; junction bases with no gene match: 2. Germline V lookup: CDR1 LNHDA, CDR2 SQIVND (reference sequence). CDR3 length: 13 amino acids. The CDR3 here is CASRAGSTDTQYF. For the CDR3, the DNA is TGTGCCAGTAGAGCGGGGTCCACAGATACGCAGTATTTT.

The V and J genes are TRBV7-2 and TRBJ2-7; possibly TRBD1 for D (6 bases). Germline V CDR1 and CDR2: SGHTA, FQGNSA. The CDR3 loop spans 14 amino acids. V was pared by 4 bases and J by 1 base, with 11 bases between. CDR3 bases: TGTGCCAGCAGCTCCGCCACAGGGTCCTACGAGCAGTACTTC. It codes for CASSSATGSYEQYF.

This chain links TRBV6-6 with TRBJ2-3; D is undetermined. The CDR3 sequence is 13 residues long. CDR1 and CDR2 from the germline V gene are MNHNY and SVGAGI (reference sequence). V gave up 8 bases and J gave up 3 bases, with 12 bases separating them. CDR3 sequence reads: CASLKSVTDTQYF. CDR3 bases: TGTGCCAGCTTGAAAAGCGTGACAGATACGCAGTATTTT.

The chain couples TRBV2 to TRBJ2-7; TRBD2 matches 8 bases. Germline V CDR1 and CDR2: SNHLY, FYNNEI. This CDR3 has 14 residues. J lost 2 bases, V lost 8 bases, and 8 bases had no gene match. The CDR3 is CASLDRGGTYEQYF. The CDR3 nucleotides are TGTGCCAGCCTAGATCGGGGGGGCACCTACGAGCAGTACTTC.

V usage is TRBV18 and J usage is TRBJ2-1, with TRBD2 as a possible D gene (5 bases). Deletions cut 6 bases from V and 5 bases from J, with 11 bases between. The CDR3 contains 13 residues. Germline assignment: CDR1 KGHSH and CDR2 LQKENI. The CDR3 DNA sequence: TGTGCCAGCTCCCCTCCGGGGAACAATGAGCAGTTCTTC. As protein: CASSPPGNNEQFF.

The chain joins TRBV7-9 to TRBJ1-2; TRBD1 matches 7 bases. The germline gives CDR1 SEHNR, CDR2 FQNEAQ (reference sequence). V was clipped by 2 bases and J by 6 bases; unmatched bases: 3. The CDR3 consists of 13 residues. The CDR3 nucleotides read TGTGCCAGCAGCTTAACGGACAGGAATGGCTACACCTTC. Residues: CASSLTDRNGYTF.

V and J are TRBV2 and TRBJ2-5; 7 bases map to TRBD2. The V segment lost 6 bases and the J segment 2 bases; nucleotides outside the gene matches: 9. Germline CDR1 and CDR2: SNHLY and FYNNEI. There are 15 residues in the CDR3. CDR3 region: CASRISGTSQETQYF. The CDR3 DNA reads as TGTGCCAGCAGAATCAGCGGGACCTCTCAAGAGACCCAGTACTTC.

This chain links TRBV7-9 with TRBJ2-1; TRBD2 aligns across 10 bases. The CDR3 is 13 amino acids. Germline lookup yields CDR1 SEHNR and CDR2 FQNEAQ (reference sequence). V gave up 7 bases and J gave up 4 bases; unmatched junction bases: 1. The CDR3 coding sequence is TGTGCCAGCATAGCGGGAGGTTACAATGAGCAGTTCTTC. Residues: CASIAGGYNEQFF.

The CDR3 DNA reads TGTGCCAGTAGTATAGAAGGGAACAGGGGGCGAAACGAGCAGTACTTC. Its translation is CASSIEGNRGRNEQYF. The genes are TRBV19 and TRBJ2-7; 9 bases match TRBD1. This CDR3 is built from 16 residues. V was clipped by 0 bases and J by 5 bases; unmatched bases: 8. Germline loops: CDR1 LNHDA, CDR2 SQIVND (reference sequence).

This clone was seen a few times. V usage is TRBV7-6 and J usage is TRBJ2-3; TRBD1 might be the D (5 bases). V was pared by 4 bases and J by 7 bases, with 18 bases between. The CDR3 contains 15 residues. CDR1 is SGHVS and CDR2 is FNYEAQ in the germline V gene. The CDR3 reads CASSSGQPPGYTQYF. DNA for the CDR3: TGTGCCAGCAGCTCTGGACAACCTCCCGGGTATACGCAGTATTTT.

V is TRBV6-1 and J is TRBJ2-3; D is perhaps TRBD1 (6 bases). The CDR3 is made up of 13 amino acids. V lost 10 bases, J lost 2 bases, and 13 bases lay in between. Germline lookup yields CDR1 MNHNS and CDR2 SASEGT. In DNA, the CDR3 is TGTGCCACCCGGGACATTAACACAGATACGCAGTATTTT. Amino acid sequence: CATRDINTDTQYF.

The chain links TRBV2 to TRBJ1-5; D is unresolved. The germline V gene encodes CDR1 SNHLY and CDR2 FYNNEI. V shed 3 bases and J shed 6 bases, with 9 bases lying between them. This CDR3 is built from 13 residues. CDR3 DNA sequence: TGTGCCAGCAGTGATTCTGGGCGTCAGCCCCAGCATTTT. This translates into CASSDSGRQPQHF. Complete variable domain (other parts from reference TRBV2 and TRBJ1-5): EPEVTQTPSHQVTQMGQEVILRCVPISNHLYFYWYRQILGQKVEFLVSFYNNEISEKSEIFDDQFSVERPDGSNFTLKIRSTKLEDSAMYFCASSDSGRQPQHFGDGTRLSIL.

V usage is TRBV7-9 and J usage is TRBJ2-3; TRBD1 might be the D (5 bases). The length of the CDR3 is 15 residues. V shed 4 bases and J shed 1 base, with 12 bases lying between them. CDR1 is SEHNR and CDR2 is FQNEAQ in the germline V gene (reference sequence). The CDR3 loop reads CASSSWEQGTDTQYF. The CDR3 nucleotides are TGTGCCAGCAGCTCGTGGGAACAGGGCACAGATACGCAGTATTTT.